This T cell receptor (beta chain) derives from a study of cytomegalovirus exposure and HLA in healthy donors. Researchers ran the PCR with 60 Vbeta and 13 Jbeta primers. Generated by immunoSEQ multiplex PCR, the TCRdb table keeps only in-frame clones and is missing some. The table includes 200,000 or so clones, 82% detected once. The CDR3 length is 15 residues. Germline V gene data show CDR1 as LNHDA and CDR2 as SQIVND (reference sequence). Between the trimmed V and J ends, which lost 2 bases and 8 bases, there was a span of 13 bases. The sample comprised PBMCs. This rearrangement joins TRBV19 to TRBJ1-6; a possible D gene is TRBD1 (5 bases). The clonotype comes from a boy between 2 and 10 years old in good health and CMV-seronegative. CDR3 bases: TGTGCCAGTAGTATATTAAGGGACTTGTATTCACCCCTCCACTTT. It translates to CASSILRDLYSPLHF.